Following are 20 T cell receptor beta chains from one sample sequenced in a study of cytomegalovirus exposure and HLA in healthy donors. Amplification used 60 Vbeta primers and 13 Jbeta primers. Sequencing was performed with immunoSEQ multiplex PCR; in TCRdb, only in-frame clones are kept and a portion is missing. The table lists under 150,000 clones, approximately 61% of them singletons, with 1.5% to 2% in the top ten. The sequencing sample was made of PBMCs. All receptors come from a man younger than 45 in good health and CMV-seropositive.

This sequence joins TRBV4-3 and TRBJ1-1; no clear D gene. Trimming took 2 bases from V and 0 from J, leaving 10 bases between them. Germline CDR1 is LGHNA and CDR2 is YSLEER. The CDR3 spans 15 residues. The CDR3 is CASSQNPGMNTEAFF. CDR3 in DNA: TGCGCCAGCAGCCAAAACCCGGGAATGAACACTGAAGCTTTCTTT.

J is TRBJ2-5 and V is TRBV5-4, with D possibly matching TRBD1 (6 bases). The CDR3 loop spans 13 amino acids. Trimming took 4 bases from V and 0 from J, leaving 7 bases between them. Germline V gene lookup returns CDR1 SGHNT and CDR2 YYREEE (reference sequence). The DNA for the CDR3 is TGTGCCAGCAGCACAGGGAACCAAGAGACCCAGTACTTC. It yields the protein CASSTGNQETQYF.

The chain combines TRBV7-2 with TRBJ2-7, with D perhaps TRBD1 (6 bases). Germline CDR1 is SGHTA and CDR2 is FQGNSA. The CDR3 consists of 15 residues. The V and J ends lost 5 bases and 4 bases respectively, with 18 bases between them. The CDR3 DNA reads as TGTGCCAGCAGCGATCCGGGACAACCTCGGTACGAGCAGTACTTC. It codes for CASSDPGQPRYEQYF.

CDR3 residues: CASSLQATNEKLFF. DNA of the CDR3: TGTGCCAGCAGCTTACAGGCGACTAATGAAAAACTGTTTTTT. The genes are TRBV7-2 and TRBJ1-4; D remains unclear. The CDR3 has 14 amino acids. Trimming stripped 2 bases from V and 2 bases from J, with 6 bases between. Per germline, CDR1 SGHTA and CDR2 FQGNSA.

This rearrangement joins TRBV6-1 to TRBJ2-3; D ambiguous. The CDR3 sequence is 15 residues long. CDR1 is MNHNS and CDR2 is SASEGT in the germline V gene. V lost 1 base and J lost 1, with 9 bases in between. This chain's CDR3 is CASSEGQEGTDTQYF. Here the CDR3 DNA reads TGTGCCAGCAGTGAAGGTCAGGAAGGCACAGATACGCAGTATTTT.

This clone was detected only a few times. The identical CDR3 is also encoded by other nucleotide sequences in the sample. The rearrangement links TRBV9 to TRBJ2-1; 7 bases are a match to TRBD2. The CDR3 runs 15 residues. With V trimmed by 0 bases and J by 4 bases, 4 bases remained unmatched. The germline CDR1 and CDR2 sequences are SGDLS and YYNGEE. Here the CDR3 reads CASSVGLAEYNEQFF. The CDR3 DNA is TGTGCCAGCAGCGTAGGCCTAGCGGAGTACAATGAGCAGTTCTTC.

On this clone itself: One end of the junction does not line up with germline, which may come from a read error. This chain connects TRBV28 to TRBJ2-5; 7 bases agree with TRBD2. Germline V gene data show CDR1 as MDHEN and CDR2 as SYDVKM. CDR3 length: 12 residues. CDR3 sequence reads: CASTSFPGLVDF. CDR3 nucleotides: TGTGCCAGCACCTCCTTTCCTGGACTAGTCGACTTC.

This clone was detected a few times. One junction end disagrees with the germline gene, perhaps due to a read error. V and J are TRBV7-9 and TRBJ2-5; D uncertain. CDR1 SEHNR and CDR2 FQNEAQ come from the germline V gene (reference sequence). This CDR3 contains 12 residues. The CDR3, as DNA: TGTGCCAGCAGCTTAGTAGCAGAGGCCCAGTACTTC. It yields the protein CASSLVAEAQYF.

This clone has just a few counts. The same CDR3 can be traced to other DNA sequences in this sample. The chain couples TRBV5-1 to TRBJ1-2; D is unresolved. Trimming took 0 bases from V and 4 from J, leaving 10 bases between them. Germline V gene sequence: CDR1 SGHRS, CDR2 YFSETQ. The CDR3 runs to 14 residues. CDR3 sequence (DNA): TGCGCCAGCAGCTTGGAAGCGGGAGGCTATGGCTACACCTTC. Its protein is CASSLEAGGYGYTF.

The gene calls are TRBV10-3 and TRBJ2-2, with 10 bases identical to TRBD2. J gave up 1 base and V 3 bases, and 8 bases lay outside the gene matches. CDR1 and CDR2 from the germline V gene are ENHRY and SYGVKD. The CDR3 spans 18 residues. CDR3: CAISEFLAGAQNTGELFF. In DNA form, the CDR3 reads TGTGCCATCAGTGAATTTCTAGCGGGGGCCCAGAACACCGGGGAGCTGTTTTTT.

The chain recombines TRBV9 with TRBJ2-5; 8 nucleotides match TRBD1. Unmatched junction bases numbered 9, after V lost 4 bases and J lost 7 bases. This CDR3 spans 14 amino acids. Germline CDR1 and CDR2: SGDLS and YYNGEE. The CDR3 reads CASSPRGGTGTQYF. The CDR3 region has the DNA TGTGCCAGCAGCCCGCGAGGTGGGACAGGGACCCAGTACTTC. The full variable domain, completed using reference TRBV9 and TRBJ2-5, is DSGVTQTPKHLITATGQRVTLRCSPRSGDLSVYWYQQSLDQGLQFLIQYYNGEERAKGNILERFSAQQFPDLHSELNLSSLELGDSALYFCASSPRGGTGTQYFGPGTRLLVL.

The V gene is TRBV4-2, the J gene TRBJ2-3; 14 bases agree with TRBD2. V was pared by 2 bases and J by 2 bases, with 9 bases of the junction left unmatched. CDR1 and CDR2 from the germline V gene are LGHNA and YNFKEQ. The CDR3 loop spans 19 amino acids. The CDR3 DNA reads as TGTGCCAGCAGCCAACCCGGGACTAGCGGGAGAAGGGACACAGATACGCAGTATTTT. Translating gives CASSQPGTSGRRDTDTQYF.

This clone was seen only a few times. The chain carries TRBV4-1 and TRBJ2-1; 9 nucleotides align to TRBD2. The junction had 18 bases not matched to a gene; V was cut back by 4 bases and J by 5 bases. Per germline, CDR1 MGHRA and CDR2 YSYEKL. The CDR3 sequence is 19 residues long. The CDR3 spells CASSPIGTRASGKDNEQFF. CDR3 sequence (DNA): TGCGCCAGCAGCCCCATAGGGACAAGAGCTAGCGGGAAAGACAATGAGCAGTTCTTC.

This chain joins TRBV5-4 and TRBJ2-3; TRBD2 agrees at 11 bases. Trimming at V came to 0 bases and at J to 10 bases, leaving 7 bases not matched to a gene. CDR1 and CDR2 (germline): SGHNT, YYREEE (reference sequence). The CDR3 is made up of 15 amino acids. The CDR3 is CASSLAGTSGNSQYF. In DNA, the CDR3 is TGTGCCAGCAGCTTGGCCGGGACTAGCGGCAATTCGCAGTATTTT.

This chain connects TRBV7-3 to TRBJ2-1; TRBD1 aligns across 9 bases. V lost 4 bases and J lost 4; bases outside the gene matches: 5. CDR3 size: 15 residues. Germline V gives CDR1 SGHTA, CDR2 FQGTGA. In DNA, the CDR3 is TGTGCCAGCAGCTCTACAGGGGGCACGTACAATGAGCAGTTCTTC. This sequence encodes CASSSTGGTYNEQFF.

CDR3 sequence: CASSQAGGEEGEQFF. CDR3 DNA: TGCGCCAGCAGCCAGGCGGGGGGCGAGGAGGGGGAGCAGTTCTTC. The chain joins TRBV5-1 to TRBJ2-1, with TRBD2 identical over 8 bases. There are 15 residues in the CDR3. Germline CDR1 and CDR2: SGHRS and YFSETQ. The V segment lost 4 bases and the J segment 10 bases; nucleotides outside the gene matches: 13.

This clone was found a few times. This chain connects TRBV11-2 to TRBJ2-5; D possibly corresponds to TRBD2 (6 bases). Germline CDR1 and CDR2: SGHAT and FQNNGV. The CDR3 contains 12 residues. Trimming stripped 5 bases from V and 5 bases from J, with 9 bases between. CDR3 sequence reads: CASSRGRETQYF. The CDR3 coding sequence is TGTGCCAGCAGCCGGGGGAGGGAGACCCAGTACTTC.

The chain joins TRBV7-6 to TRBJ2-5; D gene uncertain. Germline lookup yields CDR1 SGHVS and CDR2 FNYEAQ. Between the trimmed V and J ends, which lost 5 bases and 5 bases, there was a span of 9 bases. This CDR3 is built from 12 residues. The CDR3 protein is CASSRGWETQYF. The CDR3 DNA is TGTGCCAGCAGCCGCGGATGGGAGACCCAGTACTTC.

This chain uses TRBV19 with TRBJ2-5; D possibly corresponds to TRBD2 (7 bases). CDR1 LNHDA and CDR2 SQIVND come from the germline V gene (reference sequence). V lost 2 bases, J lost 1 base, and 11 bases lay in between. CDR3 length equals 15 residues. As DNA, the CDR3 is TGTGCCAGTAGTATATGGGGGGGGCTCCAAGAGACCCAGTACTTC. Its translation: CASSIWGGLQETQYF.

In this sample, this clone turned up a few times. The CDR3 DNA is TGTGCCAGCAGTGTACGGGAGGAAGCCCGGGAGCTGTTTTTT. Encoded protein: CASSVREEARELFF. The chain has TRBV6-5 and TRBJ2-2, with 7 bases that match TRBD2. The CDR3 has 14 amino acids. The germline gives CDR1 MNHEY, CDR2 SVGAGI. V trimming: 5 bases; J trimming: 9 bases; junction bases outside the gene matches: 9.